The next 12 T cell receptor beta chains were all read from a single sample in a study of OX40 agonist ivuxolimab in advanced cancers. Assay: immunoSEQ multiplex PCR; the TCRdb copy retains only in-frame clones and omits some. The repertoire holds approximately 47,000 clones, about nine tenths seen once, with approximately 6.3% in the top ten. This sample comprised CD4+ or CD8+ T cells sorted from blood, obtained in a trial of the OX40 agonist ivuxolimab. The receptor set was obtained from an adult with an advanced solid tumor such as melanoma, head and neck, liver or kidney cancer.

The chain is built from TRBV6-1 and TRBJ2-7; D is uncertain. CDR1 MNHNS and CDR2 SASEGT come from the germline V gene. This CDR3 has 14 amino acids. Trimming left V 0 bases short and J 2 bases short, with 8 bases between. The CDR3: CASSEAPGPYEQYV. For the CDR3, the DNA is TGTGCCAGCAGTGAAGCGCCCGGCCCCTACGAGCAGTACGTC.

The rearrangement links TRBV27 to TRBJ2-3; the D is unclear. Looked up from germline, CDR1 is MNHEY and CDR2 is SMNVEV (reference sequence). The CDR3 consists of 12 residues. Trimming shortened V by 5 bases and J by 3 bases, and 6 bases separated the two germline ends. As DNA, the CDR3 is TGTGCCAGCAGTGCGAGGACAGATACGCAGTATTTT. Translated: CASSARTDTQYF.

J is TRBJ2-7 and V is TRBV28, with unresolved D. Germline assignment: CDR1 MDHEN and CDR2 SYDVKM. Trimming took 3 bases from V and 3 from J, leaving 9 bases between them. The CDR3 length is 13 residues. CDR3 region: CASSFGVGYEQYV. In nucleotides, the CDR3 is TGTGCCAGCAGTTTCGGTGTGGGCTACGAGCAGTACGTC.

The rearrangement joins TRBV29-1 to TRBJ1-1, with TRBD1 as a possible D gene (6 bases). V gave up 6 bases and J gave up 8 bases, with 19 bases separating them. Germline lookup yields CDR1 SQVTM and CDR2 ANQGSEA. The CDR3 extends over 13 amino acids. As DNA, the CDR3 is TGCAGCGTCACGACAGGAGAAGGATCGGAAGCTTTCTTT. Translating gives CSVTTGEGSEAFF.

The chain has TRBV30 and TRBJ2-7, with TRBD1 as a possible D gene (5 bases). CDR3 size: 13 residues. The V and J ends lost 0 bases and 2 bases respectively, with 8 bases between them. Germline V CDR1 and CDR2: GTSNPN, SVGIG (reference sequence). The CDR3 protein is CAWSVIQAYEQYF. DNA for the CDR3: TGTGCCTGGAGTGTTATACAGGCCTACGAGCAGTACTTC.

The rearrangement uses TRBV5-6 and TRBJ2-7; D remains ambiguous. Germline values: CDR1 SGHDT, CDR2 YYEEEE. The CDR3 runs to 13 residues. V lost 4 bases to trimming and J lost 2 bases, with 10 bases between them. The CDR3 sequence is CASSIDSAYEQYV. CDR3 nucleotide sequence: TGTGCCAGCAGCATTGATTCAGCCTACGAGCAGTACGTC.

V is TRBV5-4 and J is TRBJ2-3; no clear D gene. This CDR3 region has 14 residues. V was clipped by 0 bases and J by 5 bases, with 10 bases between them. CDR1 and CDR2 (germline): SGHNT, YYREEE (reference sequence). The CDR3 protein is CASSLALVGDTQYF. The CDR3 nucleotides read TGTGCCAGCAGCTTGGCCTTAGTTGGAGATACGCAGTATTTT.

This chain uses TRBV19 with TRBJ2-1; D call uncertain. Trimming took off 8 bases at V and 1 base at J, with 12 bases between the two ends. The CDR3 is made up of 14 amino acids. Looked up from germline, CDR1 is LNHDA and CDR2 is SQIVND (reference sequence). The CDR3 region is CASALKFSYNEQFF. CDR3 DNA: TGTGCCAGTGCCCTTAAGTTTTCCTACAATGAGCAGTTCTTC.

The chain employs TRBV14 and TRBJ2-5; the match to TRBD1 covers 8 bases. The CDR3 sequence is 17 residues long. V gave up 1 base and J gave up 5 bases; unmatched junction bases: 12. Germline V gene data show CDR1 as SGHDN and CDR2 as FVKESK. CDR3 DNA: TGTGCCAGCAGCCAAGGAAGTTGGACAGGGCGGGTGGAGACCCAGTACTTC. It encodes CASSQGSWTGRVETQYF.

This clone has a handful of counts. The genes are TRBV2 and TRBJ1-5; no definite D call. The CDR3 is 13 amino acids. Trimming removed 4 bases at V and 3 bases at J, with 7 bases between. CDR1 SNHLY and CDR2 FYNNEI come from the germline V gene. The CDR3 protein is CASSGKLNQPQHF. The CDR3 DNA reads as TGTGCCAGCAGTGGCAAACTCAATCAGCCCCAGCATTTT. The variable domain in full, completed from reference TRBV2 and TRBJ1-5, reads EPEVTQTPSHQVTQMGQEVILRCVPISNHLYFYWYRQILGQKVEFLVSFYNNEISEKSEIFDDQFSVERPDGSNFTLKIRSTKLEDSAMYFCASSGKLNQPQHFGDGTRLSIL.

V and J are TRBV27 and TRBJ2-7; D may be TRBD2 (7 bases). The CDR3 totals 14 residues. V was cut by 3 bases and J by 5 bases, with 14 bases left in between. Germline CDR1 is MNHEY and CDR2 is SMNVEV (reference sequence). CDR3 protein: CASSFGGADNEQYF. CDR3 coding DNA: TGTGCCAGCAGTTTTGGGGGGGCTGACAACGAGCAGTACTTC.

Remarks on this clone: The identical CDR3 is also encoded by other nucleotide sequences in the sample. The DNA of the CDR3 is TGTGCCTGGAGTGTAGACCTACAAGAGACCCAGTACTTC. Residues: CAWSVDLQETQYF. The genes are TRBV30 and TRBJ2-5; D is unclear. The CDR3 contains 13 residues. Trimming left V 0 bases short and J 2 bases short, with 7 bases between. Germline V gene lookup returns CDR1 GTSNPN and CDR2 SVGIG (reference sequence).